This T cell receptor beta chain came from a study of cytomegalovirus exposure and HLA in healthy donors. Per the germline V gene, CDR1 is KGHSH and CDR2 is LQKENI. The CDR3 totals 17 residues. V was trimmed by 3 bases and J by 1 base, leaving 18 bases between them. 60 Vbeta and 13 Jbeta primers were used in PCR. Method: immunoSEQ multiplex PCR; TCRdb's copy keeps in-frame clones and lacks some. The sample lists about 230,000 clones, roughly 89% occurring once. The rearrangement joins TRBV18 to TRBJ1-1; weak D call: TRBD1 (6 bases). Material: PBMCs. This sequence originates from a woman aged 18-30 years in good health and CMV-seronegative. The CDR3 reads CASSPFHRQETNTEAFF. Here the CDR3 DNA reads TGTGCCAGCTCACCGTTCCACCGACAGGAGACGAACACTGAAGCTTTCTTT.